This T cell receptor beta chain appears in the sequencing data of a study of blood T cell repertoires in COVID-19. At the level of the study: Acute and convalescent COVID-19 specimens originated in the United States, Italy and Spain.

The data were produced by immunoSEQ multiplex PCR, yet TCRdb's version contains in-frame clones alone and is incomplete. The sample has 90,000 to 100,000 clones; 86% are singletons. The V gene's germline CDR1 is SGHNT and CDR2 YYREEE (reference sequence). This CDR3 comprises 15 residues. J lost 3 bases, V lost 5 bases, and 7 bases had no gene match. Specimen: peripheral blood. The sequence came from a man older than 75 with acute or convalescent COVID-19. The V and J genes are TRBV5-4 and TRBJ2-2; 7 nucleotides line up with TRBD1. CDR3 coding DNA: TGTGCCAGCAGTTCAGGGGGAATTGACACCGGGGAGCTGTTTTTT. Protein sequence: CASSSGGIDTGELFF.